The rows below give T cell receptor beta chains drawn from one sample of a study of blood T cell repertoires in COVID-19. Clones were sequenced by immunoSEQ multiplex PCR, and TCRdb holds only the in-frame ones, with some missing. The sample holds 270,000 or so clones, 65% to 90% seen once. Sequencing used peripheral blood. Receptors originate from a human donor in a cohort sampled during active COVID-19. Both conserved end residues are part of each CDR3. The order of the fields is clone size, V gene, CDR3 protein. The size of a clone is reported for some rows only, either as once, few or many, or as a class for expanded clones.

abundance: -
v_gene: TRBV10-1
CDR3aa: CASKKARSLAKNIQYF

abundance: -
v_gene: TRBV7-9
CDR3aa: CASSYSGHHSYEQYF

abundance: once
v_gene: TRBV19
CDR3aa: CASSIRDRGSDTQYF

abundance: -
v_gene: TRBV6-5
CDR3aa: CASSNGQGIVETQYF

abundance: -
v_gene: TRBV7-8
CDR3aa: CASSPDSNQPQHF

abundance: few
v_gene: TRBV3-1/TRBV3-2
CDR3aa: CAVAGGTDTQYF

abundance: once
v_gene: TRBV20-1
CDR3aa: CSAPEVGREYF

abundance: -
v_gene: TRBV5-1
CDR3aa: CASSQGISGNTIYF

abundance: few
v_gene: TRBV11-2
CDR3aa: CASSLVGSPLHF

abundance: -
v_gene: TRBV21-1
CDR3aa: CASRGREDLTDTQYF

abundance: -
v_gene: TRBV12-3/TRBV12-4
CDR3aa: CASSSAYGAEAFF

abundance: -
v_gene: TRBV5-5
CDR3aa: CASSLGTGGEKLFF

abundance: -
v_gene: TRBV19
CDR3aa: CASSGRGEQFF

abundance: once
v_gene: TRBV3-1/TRBV3-2
CDR3aa: CASSHELTPYGYTF

abundance: few
v_gene: TRBV21-1
CDR3aa: CASSKRRQRMSKNIQYF

abundance: -
v_gene: TRBV6-6
CDR3aa: CASRGSGISYEQYF

abundance: -
v_gene: TRBV24-1
CDR3aa: CATGRGTSNDEQFF

abundance: -
v_gene: TRBV2
CDR3aa: CASRGQDTGELFF

abundance: -
v_gene: TRBV9
CDR3aa: CASSVGDRRIRGTGYTF

abundance: -
v_gene: TRBV9
CDR3aa: CASSVSLGSGSTDTQYF

abundance: -
v_gene: TRBV7-2
CDR3aa: CASSLRGGEAFF

abundance: -
v_gene: TRBV29-1
CDR3aa: CSVYILVYGYTF

abundance: medium-sized
v_gene: TRBV2
CDR3aa: CASSAGTSRTYSTDTQYF

abundance: few
v_gene: TRBV28
CDR3aa: CASSPYAAGSPLHF

abundance: -
v_gene: TRBV3-1/TRBV3-2
CDR3aa: CASTTGTSGFHEQYF

abundance: -
v_gene: TRBV6-6
CDR3aa: CASSQRTDTQYF

abundance: -
v_gene: TRBV19
CDR3aa: CASSTSGAGANVLTF

abundance: -
v_gene: TRBV21-1
CDR3aa: CASSRKKPGQNTGELFF

abundance: -
v_gene: TRBV7-8
CDR3aa: CASSSPGGQGVGETQYF

abundance: -
v_gene: TRBV13
CDR3aa: CASSLRGTSGRAGETQYF

abundance: -
v_gene: TRBV7-9
CDR3aa: CASSLGQGAPARSPLHF

abundance: -
v_gene: TRBV19
CDR3aa: CASSPGTSGDFTFF

abundance: -
v_gene: TRBV7-9
CDR3aa: CASSSASGIRETQYF

abundance: -
v_gene: TRBV5-4
CDR3aa: CASTIGVYEANVLTF

abundance: once
v_gene: TRBV30
CDR3aa: CAWREAGGGFSTDTQYF

abundance: few
v_gene: TRBV18
CDR3aa: CASSLGPAGETQYF

abundance: -
v_gene: TRBV7-2
CDR3aa: CASSLTGLGETQYF

abundance: -
v_gene: TRBV7-6
CDR3aa: CASSHRDRGQGLPQYF

abundance: -
v_gene: TRBV7-7
CDR3aa: CAILAGERFGELFF

abundance: -
v_gene: TRBV5-8
CDR3aa: CASSLTGVPNQPQHF

abundance: -
v_gene: TRBV4-1
CDR3aa: CASSQEEAGIFF

abundance: -
v_gene: TRBV3-1/TRBV3-2
CDR3aa: CASSQGRGGPGNEKLFF